This TCR beta chain comes out of a study of T cells in Graves' hyperthyroidism and ophthalmopathy. The study based diagnoses on clinical symptoms, serum thyroxine and TRAb, thyroid ultrasound and orbital computed tomography. What was amplified from RNA transcripts were TCR beta CDR3 regions. TCR CDR3 underwent first-round RT-PCR with the HTBI primer set. One entry per CDR3 protein results from TCRdb running MiXCR on the multiplex PCR reads. The sample holds about 52,000 distinct CDR3 sequences, roughly 50% seen once. Per germline, CDR1 SGHNT and CDR2 YYREEE (reference sequence). CDR3 length equals 14 residues. V shed 0 bases and J shed 4 bases, with 10 bases lying between them.

This sequence joins TRBV5-4 and TRBJ1-1; tentative D call: TRBD1 (5 bases). The clonotype comes from a woman aged 50 to 60 with Graves' ophthalmopathy. The sample comprised blood. The chain's CDR3 is CASSLGGVVTEAFF. The CDR3 region has the DNA TGTGCCAGCAGCTTGGGGGGGGTCGTCACTGAAGCTTTCTTT.